The rows below give T cell receptor beta chains drawn from one sample of a study of T cell repertoires in cytomegalovirus infection. Using its own MiXCR run on the reads, TCRdb lists one record per CDR3 protein. The data hold about 770,000 distinct CDR3 sequences, with under 35% observed a single time. These receptors lack a known antigen. This material consisted of cultured CD8+ T cells from PBMCs, taken from culture after CMV antigen stimulation. The receptors here all came from a human donor in good health (CMV status not recorded). Some clones in this sample may be carry-over from other donors' samples. Both conserved end residues are part of each CDR3. A D gene is named only where the DNA matches it firmly. Part of the rows lack a size; the others show once, few, many or a class for expanded clones.

V	J	size	D	CDR3	DNA
TRBV20-1	TRBJ1-1	few	-	CSARGAGPVDSTYTFSEAFF	TGCAGTGCTAGAGGGGCAGGACCAGTCGATTCAACTTACACCTTTTCGGAAGCTTTCTTT
TRBV4-1	TRBJ2-1	few	-	CASSQDIQGEHNEQFF	TGCGCCAGCAGCCAAGATATCCAGGGAGAACACAATGAGCAGTTCTTC
TRBV28	TRBJ1-1	-	TRBD1	CASSFLGQGVKAFF	TGTGCCAGCAGTTTCCTAGGACAGGGCGTTAAAGCTTTCTTT
TRBV6-5	TRBJ2-1	-	-	CASSYYAGLHDNEQFF	TGTGCCAGCAGTTACTATGCAGGGTTACATGACAATGAGCAGTTCTTC
TRBV4-3	TRBJ2-5	-	-	CASSQEARGSETQYF	TGCGCCAGCAGCCAAGAGGCGAGAGGTTCGGAGACCCAGTACTTC
TRBV9	TRBJ2-3	-	TRBD2	CASSATRTSGEHTDTQYF	TGTGCCAGCAGCGCAACGAGGACTAGCGGGGAACACACAGATACGCAGTATTTT
TRBV6-2/TRBV6-3	TRBJ2-2	-	TRBD1	CASSIRDRRQITGELFF	TGTGCCAGCAGTATCCGGGACAGGCGACAAATTACCGGGGAGCTGTTTTTT
TRBV7-6	TRBJ1-5	-	-	CASSFAGGFQPQHF	TGTGCCAGCAGCTTTGCGGGAGGGTTTCAGCCCCAGCATTTT
TRBV27	TRBJ1-1	-	-	CASSLLAGGITEAFF	TGTGCCAGCAGTCTACTCGCGGGGGGTATCACTGAAGCTTTCTTT
TRBV4-1	TRBJ2-1	few	TRBD1	CASSVPGGIGQFF	TGCGCCAGCAGCGTGCCAGGGGGTATAGGGCAGTTCTTC
TRBV9	TRBJ2-1	-	TRBD2	CASSVARGAGVYNEQFF	TGTGCCAGCAGCGTAGCTCGGGGAGCGGGGGTGTACAATGAGCAGTTCTTC
TRBV7-6	TRBJ1-2	once	-	CATGHPYGYTF	TGTGCCACAGGACACCCTTATGGCTACACCTTC
TRBV7-9	TRBJ1-2	-	-	CASSPFLGEEAYGYTF	TGTGCCAGCAGCCCGTTCCTTGGAGAGGAGGCCTATGGCTACACCTTC
TRBV19	TRBJ2-1	few	TRBD1	CASSMGQGPYNEQFF	TGTGCCAGTAGTATGGGACAGGGCCCCTACAATGAGCAGTTCTTC
TRBV7-9	TRBJ2-5	few	TRBD1	CASSLRDRVRIRETQYF	TGTGCCAGCAGCCTCCGGGACAGGGTTCGAATTAGGGAGACCCAGTACTTC
TRBV27	TRBJ2-4	-	-	CASRDFNRGNIQYF	TGTGCCAGCAGGGATTTTAATAGAGGAAACATTCAGTACTTC